The 26 T cell receptor beta chains presented below share a single source sample, sequenced in a study of CD8 T cells in ankylosing spondylitis. Antigens for these TCRs are unknown. One entry per CDR3 protein results from TCRdb running MiXCR on the 5' RACE reads. The table has about 500,000 distinct CDR3 sequences, roughly 13% seen once. Study-level points and caveats: Made up of fewer than 10 highly homologous variants, a TCR beta motif appeared characteristic of ankylosing spondylitis blood.

Source material: blood, either unsorted or a sorted T cell fraction (not recorded which). Every receptor here comes from a male donor with ankylosing spondylitis.

This clonotype was seen repeatedly, ten times or more. The gene calls are TRBV5-1 and TRBJ2-7, with D hard to call. V lost 3 bases and J 6 bases, leaving 16 bases between the germline ends. CDR1 and CDR2 from the germline V gene are SGHRS and YFSETQ. CDR3 length equals 14 residues. The CDR3 spells CASSYRLAKGEQYF. The CDR3 nucleotides are TGCGCCAGCAGCTACAGACTTGCTAAGGGCGAGCAGTACTTC.

The gene calls are TRBV21-1 and TRBJ2-1; the table assigns TRBD2, which was not confirmed against the DNA. TRBV21-1 represents a pseudogene. This CDR3 contains 16 residues. CDR3 nucleotide sequence: TGTGCCAGCAGCAAAGGGATACTAGCGGGAGCAGGTGAGCAGTTCTTC. Protein product: CASSKGILAGAGEQFF.

The chain couples TRBV27 to TRBJ2-7; 8 bases fit TRBD2. V was clipped by 5 bases and J by 5 bases; unmatched bases: 8. Germline-derived CDR1 and CDR2 are MNHEY and SMNVEV (reference sequence). This CDR3 comprises 14 residues. CDR3 nucleotides: TGTGCCAGCAGTCCGCAGACTAGCGTGCACGAGCAGTACTTC. Protein: CASSPQTSVHEQYF.

The chain uses TRBV6-1 and TRBJ1-5; no firm D call. CDR3 length equals 15 residues. Germline loops: CDR1 MNHNS, CDR2 SASEGT. V was shortened by 6 bases and J by 3 bases, with 15 bases between the two germline ends. The CDR3 is CASRVSGGINQPQHF. The CDR3 nucleotides read TGTGCCAGCAGGGTGTCGGGAGGAATCAATCAGCCCCAGCATTTT.

This clonotype was recorded a few times. The chain joins TRBV12-3 or TRBV12-4 to TRBJ2-3, with TRBD2 matching 10 bases. J was trimmed by 6 bases and V by 1 base; bases with no gene match: 4. This CDR3 region has 15 residues. The CDR3 protein is CASSLVPSGSDTQYF. Here the CDR3 DNA reads TGTGCCAGCAGTTTAGTGCCTAGCGGGAGCGATACGCAGTATTTT.

This clonotype turned up a few times. The chain uses TRBV10-1 and TRBJ1-2; no definite D call. This CDR3 spans 13 amino acids. Germline assignment: CDR1 WNHNN and CDR2 SYGVQD (reference sequence). V gave up 8 bases and J gave up 2 bases, with 12 bases separating them. In DNA form, the CDR3 reads TGCGCCAGCTCCGCGGGTGTGAACTATGGCTACACCTTC. It specifies CASSAGVNYGYTF.

This clonotype was observed a few times. CDR3 protein: CATSDSGRLGEQFF. DNA of the CDR3: TGTGCCACCAGTGACAGTGGACGGCTTGGGGAGCAGTTCTTC. The chain couples TRBV24-1 to TRBJ2-1; D is unresolved. V lost 4 bases, J lost 10 bases, and 16 bases lay in between. The CDR3 runs to 14 residues. The V gene's germline CDR1 is KGHDR and CDR2 SFDVKD.

This clonotype was seen a few times. J is TRBJ2-1 and V is TRBV11-2; no definite D call. The germline V gene has CDR1 SGHAT and CDR2 FQNNGV. V shed 3 bases and J shed 3 bases, with 6 bases lying between them. The length of the CDR3 is 13 residues. CDR3 amino acids: CASSFQVYNEQFF. The CDR3 nucleotides are TGTGCCAGCAGCTTTCAAGTCTACAATGAGCAGTTCTTC.

The rearrangement uses TRBV20-1 and TRBJ1-4; D unresolved. The CDR3 is made up of 12 amino acids. Trimming shortened V by 5 bases and J by 8 bases, and 12 bases separated the two germline ends. The germline V gene encodes CDR1 DFQATT and CDR2 SNEGSKA (reference sequence). The DNA of the CDR3 is TGCAGTGCTTTGTCGGACCAGGAAAAACTGTTTTTT. Translated, it gives CSALSDQEKLFF.

V is TRBV15 and J is TRBJ2-3; the D is unclear. V dropped 6 bases and J dropped 2 bases, with 15 bases sitting between them. The length of the CDR3 is 15 residues. Looked up from germline, CDR1 is LNHNV and CDR2 is YYDKDF (reference sequence). The CDR3 DNA follows: TGTGCCACCAGTGGCCGTGGCTACAACACAGATACGCAGTATTTT. Its protein product is CATSGRGYNTDTQYF.

The rearrangement uses TRBV6-1 and TRBJ2-1, with 12 bases lining up with TRBD2. The V gene's germline CDR1 is MNHNS and CDR2 SASEGT. The CDR3 loop spans 14 amino acids. V lost 7 bases and J lost 7; bases outside the gene matches: 5. The chain's CDR3 is CASTETSGSNEQFF. The CDR3 DNA reads as TGTGCCAGCACTGAGACTAGCGGGAGTAATGAGCAGTTCTTC.

This clonotype was seen at least ten times. This chain connects TRBV20-1 to TRBJ2-3; tentative D call: TRBD2 (6 bases). CDR1 DFQATT and CDR2 SNEGSKA come from the germline V gene (reference sequence). The length of the CDR3 is 15 residues. V lost 3 bases to trimming and J lost 0 bases, with 13 bases between them. CDR3 nucleotides: TGCAGTGCTAGCGCTAGCGCCACTAGCACAGATACGCAGTATTTT. Protein product: CSASASATSTDTQYF.

This CDR3 is CATSRPEGSLHF. The CDR3 coding sequence is TGTGCCACCAGCAGACCTGAAGGAAGCCTCCACTTT. V and J are TRBV15 and TRBJ1-6; D remains unclear. The CDR3 sequence is 12 residues long. From germline, CDR1 is LNHNV and CDR2 YYDKDF (reference sequence). V lost 2 bases and J 15 bases, leaving 11 bases between the germline ends.

The chain is built from TRBV30 and TRBJ2-7; D remains unclear. The V end was cut by 0 bases, the J end by 5 bases, with 8 bases between. Germline assignment: CDR1 GTSNPN and CDR2 SVGIG (reference sequence). The CDR3 is 12 amino acids. In DNA, the CDR3 is TGTGCCTGGAGTGTAAACTGGGACGAGCAGTACGTC. Protein: CAWSVNWDEQYV.

V is TRBV11-2 and J is TRBJ2-7, with D possibly called TRBD1 or TRBD2 (6 bases each). The germline V and J ends were trimmed by 4 bases and 4 bases, with 11 bases remaining between them. The CDR3 sequence is 13 residues long. Germline CDR1 and CDR2: SGHAT and FQNNGV. CDR3 DNA: TGTGCCAGCAGCTGGAGAGGGGGGTACGAGCAGTACTTC. Translation gives CASSWRGGYEQYF.

In its sample, this clonotype was seen many times. The genes are TRBV6-1 and TRBJ2-1; D is tentatively TRBD1 or TRBD2 (6 bases each). The ends were cut back, 5 bases at V and 5 bases at J, with 13 bases in the middle. Germline V gene data show CDR1 as MNHNS and CDR2 as SASEGT. The CDR3 spans 14 residues. As DNA, the CDR3 is TGTGCCAGCAGTCCTCGGGGGCCCCACAATGAGCAGTTCTTC. Translating it yields CASSPRGPHNEQFF.

The chain couples TRBV18 to TRBJ2-5, with 8 bases that match TRBD2. The CDR3 loop spans 18 amino acids. CDR1 and CDR2 from the germline V gene are KGHSH and LQKENI. Unmatched junction bases numbered 17, after V lost 3 bases and J lost 5 bases. As DNA, the CDR3 is TGTGCCAGCTCACCCCTCGGGGGAGCGGGAGTGGATTTGGAGACCCAGTACTTC. Encoded protein: CASSPLGGAGVDLETQYF.

This chain connects TRBV7-2 to TRBJ2-5; D is unclear. The germline gives CDR1 SGHTA, CDR2 FQGNSA. Trimming left V 5 bases short and J 4 bases short, with 14 bases between. The CDR3 contains 14 residues. CDR3 in amino acids: CASSPRASAETQYF. The CDR3 DNA reads TGTGCCAGCAGCCCCCGAGCATCCGCAGAGACCCAGTACTTC.

Here the CDR3 reads CASSGGGNEQFF. The CDR3 DNA reads as TGTGCCAGCAGTGGGGGAGGCAATGAGCAGTTCTTC. V gene TRBV25-1 combines with J gene TRBJ2-1; D possibly corresponds to TRBD2 (6 bases). CDR1 and CDR2 from the germline V gene are MGHDK and SYGVNS. The CDR3 runs 12 residues. V was clipped by 4 bases and J by 6 bases, with 7 bases between them.

The chain recombines TRBV15 with TRBJ2-5; the D is unclear. Germline loops: CDR1 LNHNV, CDR2 YYDKDF (reference sequence). V was cut by 0 bases and J by 2 bases, with 7 bases left in between. The length of the CDR3 is 14 residues. For the CDR3, the DNA is TGTGCCACCAGCAGAGATAAGGGACAAGAGACCCAGTACTTC. This encodes CATSRDKGQETQYF.

This clonotype was recorded a few times. The gene calls are TRBV27 and TRBJ1-1, with D tentatively TRBD1 (5 bases). CDR3 length: 15 amino acids. With 1 base removed from V and 1 base from J, the gap between germline ends came to 10 bases. Germline V gives CDR1 MNHEY, CDR2 SMNVEV (reference sequence). Here the CDR3 DNA reads TGTGCCAGCAGTTTATATCAGGGTACGAACACTGAAGCTTTCTTT. Its translation is CASSLYQGTNTEAFF.

The chain joins TRBV24-1 to TRBJ2-2; 10 bases align to TRBD1. Germline V gene lookup returns CDR1 KGHDR and CDR2 SFDVKD. CDR3 length: 18 amino acids. The V segment lost 2 bases and the J segment 4 bases; nucleotides outside the gene matches: 9. The CDR3 nucleotides read TGTGCCACCAGTGATTCGACCGCCGGGACAGGGGTCACCGGGGAGCTGTTTTTT. Translation: CATSDSTAGTGVTGELFF.

V gene TRBV18 combines with J gene TRBJ1-2; 7 nucleotides align to TRBD1. Germline V gene data show CDR1 as KGHSH and CDR2 as LQKENI. This CDR3 is 15 amino acids long. V dropped 2 bases and J dropped 8; count of bases not matched to a gene: 11. DNA of the CDR3: TGTGCCAGCTCACCATCATTAGATGACAGGGTCGGCTACACCTTC. Its protein is CASSPSLDDRVGYTF.

The chain combines TRBV7-9 with TRBJ2-7, with 9 bases matching TRBD2. The germline V gene has CDR1 SEHNR and CDR2 FQNEAQ (reference sequence). Germline trimming cut 5 bases from V and 6 bases from J; bases unmatched to any gene: 8. The CDR3 consists of 14 residues. Here the CDR3 DNA reads TGTGCCAGCAGCCCAGCGGGAGGCCAACTCGAGCAGTACGTC. Translation gives CASSPAGGQLEQYV.

This clonotype was observed many times. The chain recombines TRBV7-2 with TRBJ1-6; D gene ambiguous. CDR1 and CDR2 (germline): SGHTA, FQGNSA. The ends were cut back, 2 bases at V and 7 bases at J, with 9 bases in the middle. The CDR3 extends over 14 amino acids. In nucleotides, the CDR3 is TGTGCCAGCAGCTTATCAACTGGCAATTCACCCCTCCACTTT. Amino acid sequence: CASSLSTGNSPLHF.

The chain uses TRBV4-1 and TRBJ2-1; TRBD2 matches at 11 bases. The germline V gene has CDR1 MGHRA and CDR2 YSYEKL. V was clipped by 3 bases and J by 2 bases; unmatched bases: 3. The CDR3 is 16 residues long. Here the CDR3 DNA reads TGCGCCAGCAGCCACTTGACTAGCGGGACCTACAATGAGCAGTTCTTC. Translation: CASSHLTSGTYNEQFF.